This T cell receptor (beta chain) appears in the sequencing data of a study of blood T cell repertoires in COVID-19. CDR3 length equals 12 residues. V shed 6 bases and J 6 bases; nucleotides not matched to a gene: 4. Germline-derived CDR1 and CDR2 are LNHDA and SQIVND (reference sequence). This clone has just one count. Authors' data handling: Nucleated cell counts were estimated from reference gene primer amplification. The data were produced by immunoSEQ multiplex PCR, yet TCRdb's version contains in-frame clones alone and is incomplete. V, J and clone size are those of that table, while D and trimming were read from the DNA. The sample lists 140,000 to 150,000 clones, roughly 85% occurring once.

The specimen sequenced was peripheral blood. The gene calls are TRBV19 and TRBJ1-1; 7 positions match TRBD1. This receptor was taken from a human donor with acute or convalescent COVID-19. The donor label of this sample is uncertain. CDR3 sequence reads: CASSHTGAEAFF. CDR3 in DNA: TGTGCCAGTAGCCACACAGGGGCTGAAGCTTTCTTT.